This T cell receptor beta chain was recorded in a study of Ad26.COV2.S vaccination and SARS-CoV-2 variants. Study-wide background: The study gave Ad26.COV2.S intramuscularly, once or twice 56 days apart.

This sample's treatment: 19 received Ad26.COV2.S at low or high dose, single or two shots; about 5 received placebo; per-sample allocation not given. Specimen acquisition occurred on day 63 following the initial vaccine or placebo injection. Assay used: immunoSEQ multiplex PCR; TCRdb lists only in-frame clones, some missing. The sample has about 500,000 clones; 89% are singletons. Trimming removed 5 bases at V and 7 bases at J, with 12 bases between. The CDR3 loop spans 13 amino acids. CDR1 and CDR2 (germline): SGHDN, FVKESK. This material consisted of peripheral blood, taken in a trial of Ad26.COV2.S vaccine versus placebo. This TCR was recovered from a person between 18 and 60 years old who received the Ad26.COV2.S COVID-19 vaccine or a placebo. The V and J genes are TRBV14 and TRBJ1-3; a weak D match, TRBD1 (5 bases). DNA of the CDR3: TGTGCCAGCAGCGATGGACGGGGGAACACCATATATTTT. This translates into CASSDGRGNTIYF.